The rows below give T cell receptor beta chains drawn from one sample of a study of blood T cell repertoires in COVID-19. Only in-frame clones appear in the TCRdb table, and some are missing; sequencing was by immunoSEQ multiplex PCR. The sample includes about 330,000 clones, approximately 88% of them seen just once. Sequencing was done on a sample of peripheral blood. These receptors all come from a young man who had recovered from COVID-19. CDR3s include the opening cysteine and the closing phenylalanine or tryptophan. Each record gives: V gene, J gene, D gene, clone size, CDR3 DNA, CDR3 protein. The D gene is left open where the match is weak. The size entry is marked missing in some rows and otherwise reads once, few, many or a size class.

v_gene: TRBV4-1; j_gene: TRBJ2-2; d_gene: -; abundance: -; CDR3nt: TGCGCCAGCAGCCAAGAACCGGGGGTGGGCACCGGGGAGCTGTTTTTT; CDR3aa: CASSQEPGVGTGELFF
v_gene: TRBV15; j_gene: TRBJ2-2; d_gene: TRBD1; abundance: -; CDR3nt: TGTGCCACCAGCAGCCGGGACAGGGTGACCGGGGAGCTGTTTTTT; CDR3aa: CATSSRDRVTGELFF
v_gene: TRBV11-2; j_gene: TRBJ2-7; d_gene: -; abundance: -; CDR3nt: TGTGCCAGCAGCTTAGGGCGCTGGGAGGACGAGCAGTACTTC; CDR3aa: CASSLGRWEDEQYF
v_gene: TRBV7-8; j_gene: TRBJ2-2; d_gene: TRBD2; abundance: -; CDR3nt: TGTGCCAGCAAGGGACTAGCGGGAGGAACCGGGGAGCTGTTTTTT; CDR3aa: CASKGLAGGTGELFF
v_gene: TRBV3-1/TRBV3-2; j_gene: TRBJ2-7; d_gene: -; abundance: -; CDR3nt: TGTGCCAGCAGCCAAACTCTTCTGGGAGGCGCCTACGAGCAGTACTTC; CDR3aa: CASSQTLLGGAYEQYF
v_gene: TRBV12-5; j_gene: TRBJ2-5; d_gene: -; abundance: -; CDR3nt: TGTGCTAGTGGTTTGCCTACAGGGATAGAGACCCAGTACTTC; CDR3aa: CASGLPTGIETQYF
v_gene: TRBV2; j_gene: TRBJ1-2; d_gene: -; abundance: -; CDR3nt: TGTGCCAGCAGTGACGCAGGGCGTTATGGCTACACCTTC; CDR3aa: CASSDAGRYGYTF
v_gene: TRBV5-4; j_gene: TRBJ2-1; d_gene: TRBD2; abundance: -; CDR3nt: TGTGCCAGCAGCTTGGCTCCGGCTAGCGGATACAATGAGCAGTTCTTC; CDR3aa: CASSLAPASGYNEQFF
v_gene: TRBV30; j_gene: TRBJ1-1; d_gene: -; abundance: -; CDR3nt: TGTGCCTGGAGTCCAGGATCCGTGAACACTGAAGCTTTCTTT; CDR3aa: CAWSPGSVNTEAFF
v_gene: TRBV5-4; j_gene: TRBJ2-5; d_gene: -; abundance: -; CDR3nt: TGTGCCAGCAGCTTGGCTGGGGGCGCGCCCTCCCGACAAGAGACCCAGTACTTC; CDR3aa: CASSLAGGAPSRQETQYF
v_gene: TRBV9; j_gene: TRBJ1-6; d_gene: -; abundance: -; CDR3nt: TGTGCCAGCAGCCTCCCGGAGGGGAGGGAATCCTATAATTCACCCCTCCACTTT; CDR3aa: CASSLPEGRESYNSPLHF
v_gene: TRBV29-1; j_gene: TRBJ1-1; d_gene: -; abundance: -; CDR3nt: TGCAGCGTTGAAGAGATACAGGGGAACACTGAAGCTTTCTTT; CDR3aa: CSVEEIQGNTEAFF
v_gene: TRBV7-6; j_gene: TRBJ1-1; d_gene: -; abundance: -; CDR3nt: TGTGCCAGCAGCTTGGGACATTACCTTGTGAACACTGAAGCTTTCTTT; CDR3aa: CASSLGHYLVNTEAFF
v_gene: TRBV7-9; j_gene: TRBJ2-1; d_gene: -; abundance: -; CDR3nt: TGTGCCAGCAGCTCCCAACCTTCACTCGGGGAGCAGTTCTTC; CDR3aa: CASSSQPSLGEQFF
v_gene: TRBV3-1/TRBV3-2; j_gene: TRBJ2-5; d_gene: TRBD2; abundance: -; CDR3nt: TGTGCCAGCAGCCAAGATCTAGCGGGGAGGGAGACCCAGTACTTC; CDR3aa: CASSQDLAGRETQYF
v_gene: TRBV29-1; j_gene: TRBJ2-1; d_gene: TRBD2; abundance: -; CDR3nt: TGCAGCGTGACTAGCGGGAGGGCCCTCCTCCTGGGAGAGGAGCAGTTCTTC; CDR3aa: CSVTSGRALLLGEEQFF
v_gene: TRBV6-1; j_gene: TRBJ1-5; d_gene: -; abundance: -; CDR3nt: TGTGCCAGCAGTGAAAGGGGCGGACAGCCCCAGCATTTT; CDR3aa: CASSERGGQPQHF
v_gene: TRBV6-2/TRBV6-3; j_gene: TRBJ2-3; d_gene: -; abundance: once; CDR3nt: TGTGCCAGCAGCCGTAATACTCCCGAAGCGGATACGCAGTATTTT; CDR3aa: CASSRNTPEADTQYF
v_gene: TRBV7-2; j_gene: TRBJ2-2; d_gene: TRBD2; abundance: few; CDR3nt: TGTGCCAGCAGCTTAGCCCTAGCGGGGGCCGGGACCGGGGAGCTGTTTTTT; CDR3aa: CASSLALAGAGTGELFF
v_gene: TRBV29-1; j_gene: TRBJ1-2; d_gene: TRBD1; abundance: -; CDR3nt: TGCAGCGTCACGGACCGGGACAGGGAGTTTTACTATGGCTACACCTTC; CDR3aa: CSVTDRDREFYYGYTF
v_gene: TRBV4-1; j_gene: TRBJ2-2; d_gene: TRBD1; abundance: -; CDR3nt: TGCGCCAGCAGCCAACCGGCCGGGACAGGGGGCGCAGACACCGGGGAGCTGTTTTTT; CDR3aa: CASSQPAGTGGADTGELFF
v_gene: TRBV5-1; j_gene: TRBJ1-3; d_gene: -; abundance: -; CDR3nt: TGCGCCAGCAGATCCGACAGCTCTGGAAACACCATATATTTT; CDR3aa: CASRSDSSGNTIYF
v_gene: TRBV3-1/TRBV3-2; j_gene: TRBJ1-2; d_gene: -; abundance: few; CDR3nt: TGTGCCAGCAGCCAAGATCGACTACAGGGTTGGAGCTATGGCTACACCTTC; CDR3aa: CASSQDRLQGWSYGYTF
v_gene: TRBV27; j_gene: TRBJ1-5; d_gene: TRBD1; abundance: -; CDR3nt: TGTGCCAGCAGGACAGGGGATCAGCCCCAGCATTTT; CDR3aa: CASRTGDQPQHF
v_gene: TRBV12-3/TRBV12-4; j_gene: TRBJ2-3; d_gene: -; abundance: -; CDR3nt: TGTGCCAGCAGTCCCCTCAGGGAAGCGCAGTATTTT; CDR3aa: CASSPLREAQYF
v_gene: TRBV11-2; j_gene: TRBJ1-1; d_gene: -; abundance: -; CDR3nt: TGTGCCAGCAGCGTCATCGGTGGTGTAGAAGCTTTCTTT; CDR3aa: CASSVIGGVEAFF
v_gene: TRBV18; j_gene: TRBJ1-4; d_gene: TRBD1; abundance: once; CDR3nt: TGTGCCAGCTCACCATCAGGGGGAAATGAAAAACTGTTTTTT; CDR3aa: CASSPSGGNEKLFF
v_gene: TRBV6-5; j_gene: TRBJ1-1; d_gene: TRBD1; abundance: -; CDR3nt: TGTGCCAGCCTCGACAGGGCTAAGTTGGAAGCTTTCTTT; CDR3aa: CASLDRAKLEAFF
v_gene: TRBV6-1; j_gene: TRBJ2-1; d_gene: TRBD2; abundance: -; CDR3nt: TGTGCCAGCAGTGAAGCGGGAGGGAATGAGCAGTTCTTC; CDR3aa: CASSEAGGNEQFF
v_gene: TRBV4-1; j_gene: TRBJ1-2; d_gene: -; abundance: -; CDR3nt: TGCGCCAGCAGCCAAGCCAGCTCCATTGAAATAGCTATGGGGGCGTATGGCTACACCTTC; CDR3aa: CASSQASSIEIAMGAYGYTF
v_gene: TRBV5-1; j_gene: TRBJ1-1; d_gene: TRBD1; abundance: -; CDR3nt: TGCGCCAGCAGCCCGATGACAGGGGAGAACACTGAAGCTTTCTTT; CDR3aa: CASSPMTGENTEAFF
v_gene: TRBV13; j_gene: TRBJ2-1; d_gene: -; abundance: once; CDR3nt: TGTGCCAGCAGTGGGGACACCTACAATGAGCAGTTCTTC; CDR3aa: CASSGDTYNEQFF
v_gene: TRBV19; j_gene: TRBJ2-1; d_gene: -; abundance: -; CDR3nt: TGTGCCAGTAGTGACCTGGCGGCCGATGAGCAGTTCTTC; CDR3aa: CASSDLAADEQFF
v_gene: TRBV7-2; j_gene: TRBJ1-5; d_gene: -; abundance: -; CDR3nt: TGTGCCAGCAGCTTAGAACAAGGCCGGGGCAATCAGCCCCAGCATTTT; CDR3aa: CASSLEQGRGNQPQHF
v_gene: TRBV6-1; j_gene: TRBJ1-4; d_gene: TRBD1; abundance: -; CDR3nt: TGTGCCAGCAGTGATCTTTCGGACAGGGGTAAAAAACTGTTTTTT; CDR3aa: CASSDLSDRGKKLFF
v_gene: TRBV19; j_gene: TRBJ1-2; d_gene: -; abundance: -; CDR3nt: TGTGCCAGTAGTAGCGGATACTATGACTACACCTTC; CDR3aa: CASSSGYYDYTF
v_gene: TRBV4-2; j_gene: TRBJ2-5; d_gene: -; abundance: -; CDR3nt: TGTGCCAGCAGCCAAGAGCCCGCCCCGGGGGAGACCCAGTACTTC; CDR3aa: CASSQEPAPGETQYF
v_gene: TRBV7-2; j_gene: TRBJ2-1; d_gene: -; abundance: -; CDR3nt: TGTGCCAGCAGCTTAGACCTGGGGACACAGTGGACTGAGCAGTTCTTC; CDR3aa: CASSLDLGTQWTEQFF
v_gene: TRBV30; j_gene: TRBJ2-7; d_gene: TRBD1; abundance: -; CDR3nt: TGTGCCTGGGGCTCGGGACAGGGGGTCTACGAGCAGTACTTC; CDR3aa: CAWGSGQGVYEQYF
v_gene: TRBV12-3/TRBV12-4; j_gene: TRBJ1-1; d_gene: -; abundance: -; CDR3nt: TGTGCCAGCAGTTCAGGGGCAGGGACTGAAGCTTTCTTT; CDR3aa: CASSSGAGTEAFF
v_gene: TRBV5-6; j_gene: TRBJ1-1; d_gene: TRBD1; abundance: -; CDR3nt: TGTGCCAGCAGCTGGGGGACAGGGCTATCCACTGAAGCTTTCTTT; CDR3aa: CASSWGTGLSTEAFF